The next 21 T cell receptor beta chains were all read from a single sample in a study of T cell responses to AZD1222 COVID-19 vaccine. Clones were sequenced by immunoSEQ multiplex PCR, and TCRdb holds only the in-frame ones, with some missing. The sample consists of 140,000 to 150,000 clones, just under 95% of them appearing once. Sequencing used peripheral blood, obtained after recovery from COVID-19. The receptors shown here come from an adult who had recovered from COVID-19.

The chain employs TRBV6-5 and TRBJ2-7; D remains ambiguous. The CDR3 is made up of 14 amino acids. CDR1 and CDR2 from the germline V gene are MNHEY and SVGAGI. The ends were cut back, 7 bases at V and 2 bases at J, with 15 bases in the middle. The CDR3 nucleotides are TGTGCCAGCAAACCGGGCCGGTGGGCCTACGAGCAGTACTTC. This translates into CASKPGRWAYEQYF.

This chain joins TRBV28 and TRBJ1-6, with D perhaps TRBD1 (6 bases). Trimming removed 7 bases from V and 10 bases from J, with 29 bases in between. Germline CDR1 is MDHEN and CDR2 is SYDVKM. The CDR3 extends over 18 amino acids. CDR3 in DNA: TGTGCCAGCACGCCCCCGGGGGGCGGCTACCCACGGTGGTCACCCCTCCACTTT. Its protein product is CASTPPGGGYPRWSPLHF.

The chain uses TRBV4-1 and TRBJ1-2; no firm D call. Germline lookup yields CDR1 MGHRA and CDR2 YSYEKL. The CDR3 loop spans 14 amino acids. V lost 1 base and J 2 bases, leaving 8 bases between the germline ends. The CDR3 protein is CASSQALVNYGYTF. In DNA form, the CDR3 reads TGCGCCAGCAGCCAAGCGTTGGTCAACTATGGCTACACCTTC.

The chain uses TRBV2 and TRBJ1-1; 9 nucleotides line up with TRBD1. With 7 bases clipped from V and 4 bases from J, the junction kept 4 bases outside the gene matches. CDR1 SNHLY and CDR2 FYNNEI come from the germline V gene. This CDR3 region has 13 residues. The CDR3: CASTKTGGTEAFF. CDR3 bases: TGTGCCAGCACTAAGACAGGGGGCACTGAAGCTTTCTTT.

V usage is TRBV7-9 and J usage is TRBJ2-7; a possible D gene is TRBD1 (6 bases). V lost 6 bases and J lost 1, with 10 bases in between. CDR1 SEHNR and CDR2 FQNEAQ come from the germline V gene (reference sequence). There are 13 residues in the CDR3. This chain's CDR3 is CASSPGQSYEQYF. DNA for the CDR3: TGTGCCAGCAGTCCAGGACAGTCCTACGAGCAGTACTTC.

The chain joins TRBV19 to TRBJ2-2; D ambiguous. The CDR3 has 14 amino acids. Germline V gives CDR1 LNHDA, CDR2 SQIVND (reference sequence). Trimming cost V 7 bases and J 0 bases, with 9 bases left between them. This CDR3 is CASIRTTNTGELFF. As DNA, the CDR3 is TGTGCCAGTATACGTACAACGAACACCGGGGAGCTGTTTTTT.

The V call is TRBV28, the J call TRBJ1-4; tentatively, D is TRBD1 (6 bases). This CDR3 has 16 residues. The germline CDR1 and CDR2 sequences are MDHEN and SYDVKM. V shed 2 bases and J shed 7 bases, with 17 bases lying between them. This chain's CDR3 is CASSLQGSLGSEKLFF. The DNA of the CDR3 is TGTGCCAGCAGTTTACAGGGGAGTCTTGGTTCTGAAAAACTGTTTTTT.

As DNA, the CDR3 is TGTGCCAGTAGAGACCAAACAGGGGGCACTGAAGCTTTCTTT. Encoded protein: CASRDQTGGTEAFF. The chain joins TRBV19 to TRBJ1-1; 8 nucleotides agree with TRBD1. The CDR3 loop spans 14 amino acids. V lost 6 bases, J lost 4 bases, and 7 bases stayed unmatched. Germline CDR1 LNHDA, CDR2 SQIVND (reference sequence).

The chain links TRBV5-1 to TRBJ2-7; D possibly corresponds to TRBD2 (6 bases). V lost 1 base and J 6 bases, leaving 17 bases between the germline ends. The germline gives CDR1 SGHRS, CDR2 YFSETQ. The CDR3 is 15 residues long. The CDR3 DNA is TGCGCCAGCAGCTTGCGAGCGGGCTCCCAAGGCGAGCAGTACTTC. This gives the protein CASSLRAGSQGEQYF.

This chain links TRBV5-1 with TRBJ2-7; 9 bases agree with TRBD1. Germline loops: CDR1 SGHRS, CDR2 YFSETQ. The CDR3 has 15 residues. The V and J ends lost 1 base and 6 bases, in that order; junction bases with no gene match: 8. The CDR3 region is CASSLSGGQGGEQYF. The CDR3 bases are TGCGCCAGCAGCTTGTCCGGGGGACAGGGTGGCGAGCAGTACTTC.

V usage is TRBV6-5 and J usage is TRBJ1-6; possible D gene TRBD1, 6 bases. This CDR3 has 14 amino acids. Germline-derived CDR1 and CDR2 are MNHEY and SVGAGI. Trimming removed 6 bases from V and 14 bases from J, with 20 bases in between. The CDR3 loop is CASRGTRGRGTLHF. The CDR3 nucleotides are TGTGCCAGCAGAGGGACAAGGGGCCGGGGTACCCTCCACTTT.

In DNA form, the CDR3 reads TGTGCCACCAGCAGAGATCCAGGGGACAGGGGAGGGAATCAGCCCCAGCATTTT. Its protein is CATSRDPGDRGGNQPQHF. V gene TRBV15 combines with J gene TRBJ1-5, with TRBD1 identical over 10 bases. Germline V CDR1 and CDR2: LNHNV, YYDKDF (reference sequence). Unmatched junction bases numbered 9, after V lost 0 bases and J lost 4 bases. This CDR3 is built from 18 residues.

This chain links TRBV6-6 with TRBJ2-4; TRBD1 matches at 10 bases. Germline V gene lookup returns CDR1 MNHNY and CDR2 SVGAGI (reference sequence). This CDR3 has 15 residues. Trimming removed 5 bases from V and 7 bases from J; junction bases left unmatched: 8. The CDR3 protein is CASSPPGQGLNIQYF. CDR3 in DNA: TGTGCCAGCAGTCCCCCGGGACAGGGGTTGAACATTCAGTACTTC.

The chain joins TRBV5-1 to TRBJ2-7; D may be TRBD2 (6 bases). Trimming took off 4 bases at V and 5 bases at J, with 22 bases between the two ends. Germline V CDR1 and CDR2: SGHRS, YFSETQ. This CDR3 is 16 amino acids long. The CDR3 DNA follows: TGCGCCAGCAGCCACGAGGCAGGCCTGGGGGGTGACGAGCAGTACTTC. It specifies CASSHEAGLGGDEQYF.

This rearrangement joins TRBV15 to TRBJ1-6; D is ambiguous. Germline V gene lookup returns CDR1 LNHNV and CDR2 YYDKDF (reference sequence). Trimming pared 3 bases from V and 3 bases from J, leaving 24 bases between. The CDR3 is 20 amino acids. CDR3 sequence reads: CATSRQFGPGGNSYNSPLHF. In DNA form, the CDR3 reads TGTGCCACCAGCAGGCAATTCGGACCCGGAGGGAATAGCTATAATTCACCCCTCCACTTT.

This clone came up once. V is TRBV10-3 and J is TRBJ2-5, with TRBD1 matching 7 bases. This CDR3 has 15 residues. The germline CDR1 and CDR2 sequences are ENHRY and SYGVKD. V lost 6 bases to trimming and J lost 5 bases; unmatched junction nucleotides: 12. CDR3 region: CAISDSTGSMETQYF. CDR3 sequence (DNA): TGTGCCATCAGCGATTCGACAGGGAGTATGGAGACCCAGTACTTC.

The V gene is TRBV14, the J gene TRBJ1-1; tentative D call: TRBD1 (5 bases). Germline assignment: CDR1 SGHDN and CDR2 FVKESK. CDR3 length equals 16 residues. Trimming removed 7 bases at V and 4 bases at J, with 22 bases between. DNA for the CDR3: TGTGCCAGCAACCCAATCCAGGCAGGGAGGAGCACTGAAGCTTTCTTT. It codes for CASNPIQAGRSTEAFF.

This chain uses TRBV6-4 with TRBJ2-3, with 7 bases lining up with TRBD2. V lost 5 bases to trimming and J lost 0 bases; unmatched junction nucleotides: 5. Germline V gives CDR1 MRHNA, CDR2 SNTAGT. The CDR3 extends over 15 amino acids. The CDR3 reads CASSPGRGSTDTQYF. The CDR3 bases are TGTGCCAGCAGTCCCGGGCGGGGGAGCACAGATACGCAGTATTTT.

About this clone itself: The sample contains more than one DNA sequence encoding this CDR3. The chain uses TRBV6-5 and TRBJ2-7, with D possibly TRBD1 on 6 matching bases. Between the trimmed V and J ends, which lost 0 bases and 4 bases, there was a span of 7 bases. This CDR3 has 13 amino acids. Germline-derived CDR1 and CDR2 are MNHEY and SVGAGI. CDR3 region: CASSYSRGYEQYF. The CDR3 DNA follows: TGTGCCAGCAGTTACTCAAGGGGGTACGAGCAGTACTTC.

The J gene is TRBJ2-1, the V gene TRBV5-1; TRBD1 matches 7 bases. The trim removed 2 bases at V and 1 base at J, leaving 3 bases unmatched. The germline V gene has CDR1 SGHRS and CDR2 YFSETQ. The CDR3 extends over 15 amino acids. DNA of the CDR3: TGCGCCAGCAGCTTCAGACAGGGATCCTACAATGAGCAGTTCTTC. This codes for CASSFRQGSYNEQFF.

The chain is built from TRBV12-3 or TRBV12-4 and TRBJ1-1; no clear D gene. V was pared by 6 bases and J by 5 bases, with 13 bases between. CDR3 size: 13 residues. The CDR3 nucleotides are TGTGCCAGCAGCACCGGTGGAGGTACTGAAGCTTTCTTT. Residues: CASSTGGGTEAFF.